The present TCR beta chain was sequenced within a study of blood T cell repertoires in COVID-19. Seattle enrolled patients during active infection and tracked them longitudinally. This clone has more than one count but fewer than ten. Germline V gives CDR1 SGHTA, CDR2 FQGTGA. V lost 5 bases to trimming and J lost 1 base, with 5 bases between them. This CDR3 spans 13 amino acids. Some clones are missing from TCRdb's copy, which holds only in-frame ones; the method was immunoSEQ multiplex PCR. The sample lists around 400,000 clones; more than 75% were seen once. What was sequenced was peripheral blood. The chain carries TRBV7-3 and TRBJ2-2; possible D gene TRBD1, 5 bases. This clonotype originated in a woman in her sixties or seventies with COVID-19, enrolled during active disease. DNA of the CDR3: TGTGCCAGCAGCAGGGGGAACACCGGGGAGCTGTTTTTT. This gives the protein CASSRGNTGELFF.